The 17 T cell receptor beta chains presented below share a single source sample, sequenced in a study of graft-versus-host responses after intestinal transplantation. Responders labeled with CFSE (around 200,000) were plated with around 200,000 irradiated, violet-dye-labeled stimulators. Only in-frame clones appear in the TCRdb table, and some are missing; sequencing was by immunoSEQ multiplex PCR. Of 12,000 to 15,000 clones in the sample, 33% are singletons; the top ten hold approximately 1.8%. The source was alloreactive CD8+ T cells from a mixed lymphocyte reaction culture, collected before intestinal transplant. The subset: CFSE-low proliferating T cells sorted from roughly 6-day pre-transplant mixed lymphocyte reaction (GvH or HvG direction). These receptors all stem from a human patient who received an intestinal transplant.

The chain combines TRBV6-6 with TRBJ1-1; unclear D gene. V shed 0 bases and J shed 4 bases, with 15 bases lying between them. The length of the CDR3 is 16 residues. Looked up from germline, CDR1 is MNHNY and CDR2 is SVGAGI (reference sequence). This chain's CDR3 is CASSYSLSRIGTEAFF. DNA of the CDR3: TGTGCCAGCAGTTACTCCCTTTCCAGGATCGGCACTGAAGCTTTCTTT.

This clone has a handful of counts. The J gene is TRBJ1-3, the V gene TRBV11-3; D is undetermined. CDR3 length: 15 amino acids. Germline V gene lookup returns CDR1 SGHNT and CDR2 YENEEA. V shed 6 bases and J shed 4 bases, with 16 bases lying between them. The CDR3 protein is CASSLGVMAGNTIYF. For the CDR3, the DNA is TGTGCCAGCAGTCTGGGAGTAATGGCAGGAAACACCATATATTTT. The full variable domain, completed using reference TRBV11-3 and TRBJ1-3, is EAGVVQSPRYKIIEKKQPVAFWCNPISGHNTLYWYLQNLGQGPELLIRYENEEAVDDSQLPKDRFSAERLKGVDSTLKIQPAELGDSAVYLCASSLGVMAGNTIYFGEGSWLTVV.

The chain uses TRBV7-9 and TRBJ2-7; possible D gene TRBD2, 5 bases. The CDR3 has 14 residues. Germline CDR1 reads SEHNR; CDR2 reads FQNEAQ (reference sequence). Trimming pared 3 bases from V and 4 bases from J, leaving 13 bases between. For the CDR3, the DNA is TGTGCCAGCAGCTTTATCGCTGGAGGTTACGAGCAGTACTTC. This gives the protein CASSFIAGGYEQYF.

J is TRBJ1-6 and V is TRBV27, with TRBD1 as a possible D gene (5 bases). The CDR3 consists of 16 residues. Germline CDR1 reads MNHEY; CDR2 reads SMNVEV (reference sequence). Trimming removed 3 bases at V and 5 bases at J, with 14 bases between. The CDR3 DNA follows: TGTGCCAGCAGTTTTTCGGCAGGGCTGGATAATTCACCCCTCCACTTT. Its protein is CASSFSAGLDNSPLHF.

This chain uses TRBV7-9 with TRBJ1-1; D may be TRBD1 (5 bases). CDR3 length equals 13 residues. Trimming pared 0 bases from V and 7 bases from J, leaving 9 bases between. From germline, CDR1 is SEHNR and CDR2 FQNEAQ (reference sequence). The CDR3 coding sequence is TGTGCCAGCAGCTTAGCGGGGGACTTTGAAGCTTTCTTT. Protein product: CASSLAGDFEAFF.

The V gene is TRBV11-2, the J gene TRBJ1-2, with 10 positions matching TRBD1. Per germline, CDR1 SGHAT and CDR2 FQNNGV. The junction had 5 bases not matched to a gene; V was cut back by 6 bases and J by 7 bases. The length of the CDR3 is 13 residues. The CDR3 DNA reads TGTGCCAGCAGTTTTGGACAGGGGGTTGGCTACACCTTC. Its protein is CASSFGQGVGYTF. The whole variable domain, filled in from reference TRBV11-2 and TRBJ1-2, reads EAGVAQSPRYKIIEKRQSVAFWCNPISGHATLYWYQQILGQGPKLLIQFQNNGVVDDSQLPKDRFSAERLKGVDSTLKIQPAKLEDSAVYLCASSFGQGVGYTFGSGTRLTVV.

V gene TRBV14 combines with J gene TRBJ2-7; no definite D call. V shed 1 base and J shed 4 bases, with 14 bases lying between them. Germline-derived CDR1 and CDR2 are SGHDN and FVKESK. The length of the CDR3 is 15 residues. DNA for the CDR3: TGTGCCAGCAGCCAAGTGTCTGGCAGAATTTACGAGCAGTACTTC. Translation gives CASSQVSGRIYEQYF.

This chain joins TRBV11-3 and TRBJ2-7, with D possibly matching TRBD1 (5 bases). V lost 4 bases, J lost 3 bases, and 19 bases lay in between. CDR3 length: 16 amino acids. Germline loops: CDR1 SGHNT, CDR2 YENEEA. CDR3 bases: TGTGCCAGCAGCTCAACGGACGGTAAAGGGGTCTACGAGCAGTACTTC. It is translated as CASSSTDGKGVYEQYF.

The chain uses TRBV15 and TRBJ2-7; D is undetermined. The CDR3 is 16 amino acids. Germline assignment: CDR1 LNHNV and CDR2 YYDKDF (reference sequence). The V and J ends lost 0 bases and 0 bases respectively, with 12 bases between them. DNA for the CDR3: TGTGCCACCAGCAGAGATCGAGTAACCGGCTCCTACGAGCAGTACTTC. Protein sequence: CATSRDRVTGSYEQYF.

This clone showed up just a few times. This chain uses TRBV7-9 with TRBJ2-3, with 7 positions matching TRBD1. The CDR3 has 15 amino acids. Germline lookup yields CDR1 SEHNR and CDR2 FQNEAQ (reference sequence). Trimming took 5 bases from V and 10 from J; bases not matched to a gene: 15. Here the CDR3 reads CASSGTGTVPLAQYF. The CDR3 DNA is TGTGCCAGCAGCGGCACGGGGACAGTCCCCCTTGCGCAGTATTTT.

This clone was seen a handful of times. The chain combines TRBV30 with TRBJ1-2; D remains ambiguous. V was shortened by 6 bases and J by 6 bases, with 17 bases between the two germline ends. There are 13 residues in the CDR3. CDR1 GTSNPN and CDR2 SVGIG come from the germline V gene (reference sequence). The CDR3 DNA sequence: TGTGCCTGCCCAGCACTGGGCAGTGATGGCTACACCTTC. Its translation: CACPALGSDGYTF.

J is TRBJ1-1 and V is TRBV4-3, with D perhaps TRBD1 (6 bases). The germline V and J ends were trimmed by 1 base and 8 bases, with 14 bases remaining between them. This CDR3 comprises 14 residues. The germline gives CDR1 LGHNA, CDR2 YSLEER. Here the CDR3 DNA reads TGCGCCAGCAGCCAAGGGACAGCGATAAAGGAAGCTTTCTTT. Translating it yields CASSQGTAIKEAFF.

This clone showed up just a few times. The chain employs TRBV9 and TRBJ1-1; D call uncertain. CDR1 SGDLS and CDR2 YYNGEE come from the germline V gene. The CDR3 has 13 amino acids. Trimming removed 4 bases from V and 5 bases from J, with 12 bases in between. The CDR3 DNA follows: TGTGCCAGCAGCCCCGGACTGGAAACTGAAGCTTTCTTT. It encodes CASSPGLETEAFF.

By share, this clone counts as medium-sized. V usage is TRBV6-1 and J usage is TRBJ2-2, with unresolved D. The CDR3 length is 16 residues. Germline assignment: CDR1 MNHNS and CDR2 SASEGT. The V gene lost 1 base and the J gene lost 7 bases, with 16 bases spanning the gap. CDR3 in amino acids: CASSEGPQFSRGELFF. For the CDR3, the DNA is TGTGCCAGCAGTGAAGGCCCACAGTTTAGTCGCGGGGAGCTGTTTTTT.

This clone was found a few times. The rearrangement links TRBV7-9 to TRBJ2-7; 9 bases fit TRBD2. Germline lookup yields CDR1 SEHNR and CDR2 FQNEAQ (reference sequence). The trim removed 1 base at V and 7 bases at J, leaving 2 bases unmatched. CDR3 size: 13 residues. The CDR3 DNA reads as TGTGCCAGCAGCTTAGATCTAGCGGGGGAGCAGTACTTC. It encodes CASSLDLAGEQYF.

The chain employs TRBV11-2 and TRBJ1-1; D perhaps matches TRBD1 (5 bases). Germline CDR1 SGHAT, CDR2 FQNNGV. V dropped 2 bases and J dropped 2 bases, with 15 bases sitting between them. The CDR3 runs 16 residues. In DNA, the CDR3 is TGTGCCAGCAGCTTAATCGGTGGGGGGGTAAACACTGAAGCTTTCTTT. Its translation: CASSLIGGGVNTEAFF.

The gene calls are TRBV30 and TRBJ2-7, with TRBD1 as a possible D gene (6 bases). The V gene's germline CDR1 is GTSNPN and CDR2 SVGIG (reference sequence). The CDR3 is 14 residues long. The ends were cut back, 2 bases at V and 2 bases at J, with 13 bases in the middle. The CDR3 region has the DNA TGTGCCTGGAGTATCAGGGGCGGAACCTACGAGCAGTACTTC. Residues: CAWSIRGGTYEQYF. Variable domain in full (rest from reference TRBV30 and TRBJ2-7): SQTIHQWPATLVQPVGSPLSLECTVEGTSNPNLYWYRQAAGRGLQLLFYSVGIGQISSEVPQNLSASRPQDRQFILSSKKLLLSDSGFYLCAWSIRGGTYEQYFGPGTRLTVT.